This T cell receptor beta chain originates from a study of cytomegalovirus exposure and HLA in healthy donors. About the research overall: Within an early data release were approximately 85 million unique TCRs drawn from HLA-typed donors. Study-wide findings and caveats: Reports described diagnosis of cytomegalovirus status by the classifier as highly specific and sensitive.

The PCR had 60 Vbeta and 13 Jbeta primers. Authors' processing steps: Counted up in a later analysis, unique TCR beta chains came to about 80 million, with roughly 11 million shared. Libraries were prepared by immunoSEQ multiplex PCR; TCRdb keeps only in-frame clonotypes and omits some of them. That table furnishes V, J and clone size, whereas the DNA furnished D and trimming. The sample records tens of thousands of clones, approximately 68% being singletons. Turning to this clone: Its antigen is undetermined.

The length of the CDR3 is 17 residues. Germline CDR1 and CDR2: SQVTM and ANQGSEA. Losses at the gene ends were 7 bases for V and 0 bases for J; bases not matched to a gene: 8. The sequenced sample consisted of PBMCs. The chain recombines TRBV29-1 with TRBJ2-3; TRBD2 matches 15 bases. The source of this sequence is a woman aged 45 to 65 in good health and CMV-seropositive. CDR3 in DNA: TGCAGCGCCCCCGGACTAGCGGGGGGGTTTAGCACAGATACGCAGTATTTT. Protein product: CSAPGLAGGFSTDTQYF.